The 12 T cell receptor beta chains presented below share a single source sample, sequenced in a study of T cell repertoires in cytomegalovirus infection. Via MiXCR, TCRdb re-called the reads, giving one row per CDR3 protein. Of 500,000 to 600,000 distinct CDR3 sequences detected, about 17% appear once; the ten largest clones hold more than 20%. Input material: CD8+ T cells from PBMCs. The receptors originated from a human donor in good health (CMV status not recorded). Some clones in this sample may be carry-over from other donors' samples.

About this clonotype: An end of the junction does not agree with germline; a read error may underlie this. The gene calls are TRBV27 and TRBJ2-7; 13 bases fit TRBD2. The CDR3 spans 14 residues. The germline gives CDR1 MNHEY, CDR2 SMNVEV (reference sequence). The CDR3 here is CVSSPRTSGREQYF. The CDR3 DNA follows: TGTGTCAGCAGTCCCCGGACTAGCGGGAGAGAGCAGTACTTC.

CDR3: CASSVGATYEQYF. The DNA of the CDR3 is TGTGCCAGCAGCGTAGGCGCGACCTACGAGCAGTACTTC. V and J are TRBV9 and TRBJ2-7; D remains ambiguous. V was clipped by 0 bases and J by 2 bases, with 6 bases between them. Germline CDR1 reads SGDLS; CDR2 reads YYNGEE. CDR3 length equals 13 residues.

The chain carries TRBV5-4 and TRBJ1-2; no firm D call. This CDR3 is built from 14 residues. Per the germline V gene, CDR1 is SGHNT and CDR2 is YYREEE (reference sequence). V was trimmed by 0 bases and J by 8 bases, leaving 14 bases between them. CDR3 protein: CASSLVEGWEGYTF. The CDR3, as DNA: TGTGCCAGCAGCTTGGTAGAAGGTTGGGAGGGCTACACCTTC.

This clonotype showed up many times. CDR3 protein: CASRPRETAGSYEQYF. CDR3 bases: TGTGCCAGCAGACCTAGGGAGACAGCGGGATCATACGAGCAGTACTTC. This chain links TRBV6-1 with TRBJ2-7; 7 bases align to TRBD2. CDR3 length: 16 residues. The V segment lost 6 bases and the J segment 4 bases; nucleotides outside the gene matches: 15. Germline V CDR1 and CDR2: MNHNS, SASEGT.

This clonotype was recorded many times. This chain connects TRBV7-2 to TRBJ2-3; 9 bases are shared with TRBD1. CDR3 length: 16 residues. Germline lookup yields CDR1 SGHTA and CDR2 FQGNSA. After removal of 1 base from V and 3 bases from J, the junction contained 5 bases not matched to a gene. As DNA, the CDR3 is TGTGCCAGCAGCTTAGGAAGGGACAGGGTAACAGATACGCAGTATTTT. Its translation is CASSLGRDRVTDTQYF.

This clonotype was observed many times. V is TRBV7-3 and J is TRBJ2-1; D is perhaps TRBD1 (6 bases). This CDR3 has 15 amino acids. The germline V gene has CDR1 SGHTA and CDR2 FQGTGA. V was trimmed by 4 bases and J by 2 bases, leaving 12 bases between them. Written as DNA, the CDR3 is TGTGCCAGCAGCTCAGGGGAAAACCCCTACAATGAGCAGTTCTTC. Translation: CASSSGENPYNEQFF.

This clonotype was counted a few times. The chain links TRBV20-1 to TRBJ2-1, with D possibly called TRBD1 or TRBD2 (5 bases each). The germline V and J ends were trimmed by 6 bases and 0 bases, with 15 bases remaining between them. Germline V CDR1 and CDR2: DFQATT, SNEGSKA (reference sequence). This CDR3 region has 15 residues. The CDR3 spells CSASSGRYSYNEQFF. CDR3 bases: TGCAGTGCCTCCTCGGGACGCTACTCCTACAATGAGCAGTTCTTC.

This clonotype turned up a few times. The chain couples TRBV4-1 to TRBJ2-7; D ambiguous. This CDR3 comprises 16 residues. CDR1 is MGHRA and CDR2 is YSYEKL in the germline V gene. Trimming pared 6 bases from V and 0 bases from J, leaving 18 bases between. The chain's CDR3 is CASRLRSDTNSYEQYF. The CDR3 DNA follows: TGCGCCAGCAGACTCCGCAGCGACACAAACTCCTACGAGCAGTACTTC.

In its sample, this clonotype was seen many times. CDR3 sequence: CASSTGGQDYGYTF. The CDR3 nucleotides read TGTGCCAGCAGTACGGGGGGACAGGACTATGGCTACACCTTC. The chain has TRBV7-9 and TRBJ1-2, with 8 nucleotides matching TRBD1. Unmatched junction bases numbered 6, after V lost 6 bases and J lost 3 bases. The CDR3 consists of 14 residues. Germline V gene sequence: CDR1 SEHNR, CDR2 FQNEAQ (reference sequence).

CDR3 DNA sequence: TGTGCCAGCAGTCCCTTGACAGTCAACACCGGGGAGCTGTTTTTT. Translating gives CASSPLTVNTGELFF. The chain joins TRBV28 to TRBJ2-2; possible D gene TRBD1, 5 bases. The CDR3 spans 15 residues. In germline, CDR1 is MDHEN, CDR2 SYDVKM. The germline V and J ends were trimmed by 5 bases and 2 bases, with 12 bases remaining between them.

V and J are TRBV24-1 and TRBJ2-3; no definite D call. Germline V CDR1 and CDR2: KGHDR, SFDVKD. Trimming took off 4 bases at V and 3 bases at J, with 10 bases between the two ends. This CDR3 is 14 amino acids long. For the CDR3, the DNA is TGTGCCACCAGTGAACCCGGACCAACAGATACGCAGTATTTT. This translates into CATSEPGPTDTQYF.

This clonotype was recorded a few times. The DNA for the CDR3 is TGCGCCAGCAGCCCGTGGGGGGGGCGCCAAGAGACCCAGTACTTC. Translated: CASSPWGGRQETQYF. The chain recombines TRBV5-1 with TRBJ2-5; tentative D call: TRBD2 (7 bases). The V gene's germline CDR1 is SGHRS and CDR2 YFSETQ. V lost 4 bases and J 1 base, leaving 14 bases between the germline ends. CDR3 length: 15 amino acids.